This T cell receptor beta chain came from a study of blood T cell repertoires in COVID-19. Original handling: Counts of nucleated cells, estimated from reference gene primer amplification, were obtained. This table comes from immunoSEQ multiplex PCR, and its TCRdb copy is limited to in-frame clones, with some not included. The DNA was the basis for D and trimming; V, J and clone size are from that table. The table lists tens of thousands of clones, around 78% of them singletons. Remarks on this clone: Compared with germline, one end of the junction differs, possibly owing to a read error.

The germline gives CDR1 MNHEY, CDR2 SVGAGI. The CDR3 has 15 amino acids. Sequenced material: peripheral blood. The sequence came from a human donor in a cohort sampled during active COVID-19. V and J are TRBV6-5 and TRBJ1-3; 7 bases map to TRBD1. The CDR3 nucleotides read TGTGCCAGCAGTCCTTCACAGGGGTCTGGCAACACCATATATTTT. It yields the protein CASSPSQGSGNTIYF.